The 10 T cell receptor beta chains below all came from one sample that was sequenced in a study of blood T cell repertoires in COVID-19. Sequencing was performed with immunoSEQ multiplex PCR; in TCRdb, only in-frame clones are kept and a portion is missing. The table lists 45,000 to 55,000 clones, roughly 84% of them singletons. What was sequenced was peripheral blood. The receptors were gathered from a man aged 50 to 59 with acute or convalescent COVID-19.

V gene TRBV4-1 combines with J gene TRBJ2-7, with a possible D match to TRBD2 (5 bases). Trimming cost V 3 bases and J 2 bases, with 14 bases left between them. The germline V gene has CDR1 MGHRA and CDR2 YSYEKL. The CDR3 is 15 amino acids. CDR3 in amino acids: CASSHGLSSTYEQYF. CDR3 sequence (DNA): TGCGCCAGCAGCCACGGACTTTCTAGTACCTACGAGCAGTACTTC.

The rearrangement uses TRBV15 and TRBJ1-4; 8 bases are shared with TRBD1. Per germline, CDR1 LNHNV and CDR2 YYDKDF (reference sequence). CDR3 length: 16 residues. Losses at the gene ends were 2 bases for V and 2 bases for J; bases not matched to a gene: 4. CDR3 bases: TGTGCCACCAGCAGACAGGGGGCGCGGACTAATGAAAAACTGTTTTTT. It encodes CATSRQGARTNEKLFF. The variable domain in full, with the rest retrieved from reference TRBV15 and TRBJ1-4, is DAMVIQNPRYQVTQFGKPVTLSCSQTLNHNVMYWYQQKSSQAPKLLFHYYDKDFNNEADTPDNFQSRRPNTSFCFLDIRSPGLGDTAMYLCATSRQGARTNEKLFFGSGTQLSVL.

In its sample, this clone was seen once. The CDR3 sequence: CSATVSYGYTF. The CDR3 DNA reads TGCAGCGCCACAGTCTCCTATGGCTACACCTTC. The chain employs TRBV29-1 and TRBJ1-2; no firm D call. V lost 7 bases to trimming and J lost 4 bases, with 10 bases between them. CDR1 and CDR2 from the germline V gene are SQVTM and ANQGSEA. The CDR3 covers 11 residues.

For this clone: Distinct nucleotide sequences in the sample also encode this CDR3. The chain links TRBV19 to TRBJ1-5, with D unresolved. CDR1 and CDR2 from the germline V gene are LNHDA and SQIVND (reference sequence). CDR3 length equals 15 residues. The germline V and J ends were trimmed by 2 bases and 2 bases, with 10 bases remaining between them. CDR3 loop: CASSIRSEGNQPQHF. CDR3 bases: TGTGCCAGTAGTATAAGGTCCGAGGGCAATCAGCCCCAGCATTTT.

The chain combines TRBV3-1 (or the pseudogene TRBV3-2) with TRBJ2-1; a weak D match, TRBD2 (5 bases). V gave up 6 bases and J gave up 8 bases, with 14 bases separating them. CDR3 size: 13 residues. Looked up from germline, CDR1 is LGHDT and CDR2 is YNNKEL (reference sequence). The CDR3 region has the DNA TGTGCCAGCAGGCCCCCTAGCACAGATGAGCAGTTCTTC. Translated: CASRPPSTDEQFF.

This rearrangement joins TRBV5-6 to TRBJ1-2; D perhaps matches TRBD1 (5 bases). Germline V CDR1 and CDR2: SGHDT, YYEEEE. Trimming removed 5 bases from V and 0 bases from J, with 11 bases in between. The CDR3 runs 14 residues. The CDR3 nucleotides read TGTGCCAGCAGGCGGGGGTTAGCTAACTATGGCTACACCTTC. Its protein product is CASRRGLANYGYTF.

J is TRBJ1-1 and V is TRBV30; unclear D gene. V was shortened by 2 bases and J by 0 bases, with 16 bases between the two germline ends. The CDR3 runs 16 residues. Germline V gene lookup returns CDR1 GTSNPN and CDR2 SVGIG (reference sequence). CDR3 loop: CAWSIHPTSMNTEAFF. CDR3 nucleotide sequence: TGTGCCTGGAGTATCCATCCGACAAGCATGAACACTGAAGCTTTCTTT.

CDR3 residues: CASSLGRNQPQHF. CDR3 nucleotides: TGTGCCAGCAGCTTAGGCAGAAATCAGCCCCAGCATTTT. V gene TRBV7-2 combines with J gene TRBJ1-5, with no clear D. This CDR3 is built from 13 residues. Germline V gene lookup returns CDR1 SGHTA and CDR2 FQGNSA. V was trimmed by 1 base and J by 4 bases, leaving 5 bases between them. Complete variable domain (other parts from reference TRBV7-2 and TRBJ1-5): GAGVSQSPSNKVTEKGKDVELRCDPISGHTALYWYRQSLGQGLEFLIYFQGNSAPDKSGLPSDRFSAERTGGSVSTLTIQRTQQEDSAVYLCASSLGRNQPQHFGDGTRLSIL.

V usage is TRBV6-5 and J usage is TRBJ2-7; no definite D call. Germline V CDR1 and CDR2: MNHEY, SVGAGI. V was pared by 5 bases and J by 6 bases, with 8 bases between. The CDR3 extends over 11 amino acids. The CDR3 sequence is CASSTPGEQYF. The DNA of the CDR3 is TGTGCCAGCAGTACCCCGGGCGAGCAGTACTTC.

The V gene is TRBV6-6, the J gene TRBJ1-2; 9 bases fit TRBD1. The CDR3 runs 13 residues. V gave up 6 bases and J gave up 8 bases; unmatched junction bases: 7. Germline lookup yields CDR1 MNHNY and CDR2 SVGAGI (reference sequence). CDR3 residues: CASRPTGGAGYTF. For the CDR3, the DNA is TGTGCCAGCAGGCCGACAGGGGGGGCAGGCTACACCTTC.